The clone carrying this T cell receptor beta chain was picked up many times. To make TCR beta libraries, researchers used iRepertoire HTBI primers and Arm-PCR of CDR3 regions. MiXCR was run by TCRdb on the multiplex PCR reads, yielding one entry per CDR3 protein. The repertoire includes about 220,000 distinct CDR3 sequences, roughly 20% of them detected once, and roughly 10% sits in the top ten. The data stem from a study of regulatory T cells in long-lasting Graves disease. Trimming shortened V by 3 bases and J by 8 bases, and 14 bases separated the two germline ends. This CDR3 has 15 amino acids. In germline, CDR1 is LNHDA, CDR2 SQIVND (reference sequence). Time point noted: newly diagnosed GD, antithyroid drugs for less than 3 months. Scientists built the TCR library using RNA that was extracted from PBMCs. In addition, the sample was reused for a study of T cells in Graves' hyperthyroidism and ophthalmopathy.

This clonotype originated in a woman aged 25-40 years with Graves disease. The sample here was peripheral blood mononuclear cells (PBMCs), taken at new diagnosis, from a patient treated with antithyroid drugs. The V call is TRBV19, the J call TRBJ1-6; no clear D gene. Here the CDR3 DNA reads TGTGCCAGTAGTATCGCAAGGGTGTCGGATTCACCCCTCCACTTT. This encodes CASSIARVSDSPLHF.